Below, 9 T cell receptor beta chains from the same sample are listed, as sequenced in a study of T cell repertoires in cytomegalovirus infection. Their recognized antigens are unknown. Each CDR3 protein gets one entry after TCRdb re-called the reads with MiXCR. Here the sample spans 550,000 to 700,000 distinct CDR3 sequences, almost 40% being singletons. The source was cultured PBMCs, collected from culture after CMV antigen stimulation. The source of these receptors is a human donor in good health (CMV status not recorded). Some clones in this sample may be carry-over from other donors' samples.

The gene calls are TRBV11-3 and TRBJ2-1; the D gene is possibly TRBD1 (6 bases). Per the germline V gene, CDR1 is SGHNT and CDR2 is YENEEA. V dropped 2 bases and J dropped 9 bases, with 11 bases sitting between them. The CDR3 has 13 amino acids. The DNA for the CDR3 is TGTGCCAGCAGCTTATCAGGGGTTCTTGAGCAGTTCTTC. Translated: CASSLSGVLEQFF.

The chain combines TRBV12-5 with TRBJ2-1; tentative D call: TRBD2 (5 bases). This CDR3 spans 16 amino acids. V was shortened by 0 bases and J by 0 bases, with 9 bases between the two germline ends. Germline lookup yields CDR1 LGHNT and CDR2 FRNRAP. This CDR3 reads CASGLVLGSSYNEQFF. The CDR3 coding sequence is TGTGCTAGTGGTTTGGTACTAGGGAGCTCCTACAATGAGCAGTTCTTC. Filled out from reference TRBV12-5 and TRBJ2-1, the complete variable domain reads DARVTQTPRHKVTEMGQEVTMRCQPILGHNTVFWYRQTMMQGLELLAYFRNRAPLDDSGMPKDRFSAEMPDATLATLKIQPSEPRDSAVYFCASGLVLGSSYNEQFFGPGTRLTVL.

This chain joins TRBV5-4 and TRBJ2-1; D possibly matches TRBD1 or TRBD2 (5 bases each). Trimming stripped 4 bases from V and 10 bases from J, with 18 bases between. The CDR3 loop spans 14 amino acids. Germline assignment: CDR1 SGHNT and CDR2 YYREEE (reference sequence). CDR3 in DNA: TGTGCCAGCAGCCCCCCCAGAGGGGAGAGAGAGCAGTTCTTC. Amino acids: CASSPPRGEREQFF.

The gene calls are TRBV12-3 or TRBV12-4 and TRBJ2-1, with TRBD2 identical over 12 bases. The V and J ends lost 3 bases and 9 bases, in that order; junction bases with no gene match: 6. CDR3 length: 15 residues. The CDR3 DNA is TGTGCCAGCAGTTTGTGGCTAGCGGGAGGGAGTGAGCAGTTCTTC. This translates into CASSLWLAGGSEQFF.

In its sample, this clonotype was seen a few times. This chain joins TRBV7-8 and TRBJ1-6; no firm D call. The V end was cut by 1 base, the J end by 0 bases, with 7 bases between. CDR3 size: 16 residues. Germline CDR1 reads SGHVS; CDR2 reads FQNEAQ. CDR3 amino acids: CASSLGVSSYNSPLHF. CDR3 nucleotides: TGTGCCAGCAGCTTAGGGGTGAGCTCCTATAATTCACCCCTCCACTTT.

This clonotype has more than one count but fewer than ten. V gene TRBV4-3 combines with J gene TRBJ1-5, with D maybe TRBD1 (5 bases). The CDR3 contains 16 residues. With 0 bases removed from V and 7 bases from J, the gap between germline ends came to 16 bases. CDR1 is LGHNA and CDR2 is YSLEER in the germline V gene. CDR3 in amino acids: CASSQDGPQGGQPQHF. CDR3 DNA sequence: TGCGCCAGCAGCCAAGATGGCCCCCAGGGAGGCCAGCCCCAGCATTTT.

The chain couples TRBV6-1 to TRBJ2-7; 9 nucleotides match TRBD1. In germline, CDR1 is MNHNS, CDR2 SASEGT. This CDR3 spans 14 amino acids. With 6 bases clipped from V and 4 bases from J, the junction kept 7 bases outside the gene matches. In DNA, the CDR3 is TGTGCCAGCAGACGGGACAGGGAGGGTTACGAGCAGTACTTC. It specifies CASRRDREGYEQYF.

This chain's CDR3 is CASSQGLGRGNQPQHF. CDR3 coding DNA: TGTGCCAGCAGCCAAGGCCTAGGGCGGGGCAATCAGCCCCAGCATTTT. The chain employs TRBV4-2 and TRBJ1-5, with D unresolved. The CDR3 totals 16 residues. Per germline, CDR1 LGHNA and CDR2 YNFKEQ. Trimming removed 1 base from V and 2 bases from J, with 12 bases in between.

V is TRBV20-1 and J is TRBJ2-3; 9 positions match TRBD1. Trimming at V came to 3 bases and at J to 0 bases, leaving 16 bases not matched to a gene. This CDR3 region has 19 residues. The V gene's germline CDR1 is DFQATT and CDR2 SNEGSKA (reference sequence). The CDR3 DNA follows: TGCAGTGCTAGGGGGACAGGGTGGAAATTGGGCCTAAGCACAGATACGCAGTATTTT. Residues: CSARGTGWKLGLSTDTQYF.